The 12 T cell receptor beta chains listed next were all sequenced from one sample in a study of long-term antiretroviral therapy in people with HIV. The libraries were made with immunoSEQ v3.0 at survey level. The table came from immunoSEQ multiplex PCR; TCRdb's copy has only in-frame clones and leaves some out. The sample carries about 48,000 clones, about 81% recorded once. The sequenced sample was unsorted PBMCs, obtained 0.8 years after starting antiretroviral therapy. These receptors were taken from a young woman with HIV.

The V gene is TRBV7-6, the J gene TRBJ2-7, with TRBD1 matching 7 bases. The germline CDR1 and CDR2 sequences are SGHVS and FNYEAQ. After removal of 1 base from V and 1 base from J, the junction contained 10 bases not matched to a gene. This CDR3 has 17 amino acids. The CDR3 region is CASSLGARGLSSYEQYF. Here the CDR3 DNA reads TGTGCCAGCAGCTTAGGGGCGAGGGGGCTTTCTTCCTACGAGCAGTACTTC.

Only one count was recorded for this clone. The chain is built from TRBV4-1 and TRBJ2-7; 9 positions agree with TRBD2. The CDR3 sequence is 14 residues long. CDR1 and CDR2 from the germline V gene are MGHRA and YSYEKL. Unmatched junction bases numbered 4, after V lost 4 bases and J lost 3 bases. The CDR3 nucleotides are TGCGCCAGCAGCCCACGTAGCGGGAGCTACGAGCAGTACTTC. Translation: CASSPRSGSYEQYF.

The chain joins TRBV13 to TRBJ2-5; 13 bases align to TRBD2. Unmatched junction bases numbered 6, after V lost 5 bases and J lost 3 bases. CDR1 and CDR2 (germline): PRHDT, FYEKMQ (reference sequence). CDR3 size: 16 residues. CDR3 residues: CASSPLGTSGEETQYF. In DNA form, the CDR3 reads TGTGCCAGCAGCCCGTTGGGGACTAGCGGGGAAGAGACCCAGTACTTC.

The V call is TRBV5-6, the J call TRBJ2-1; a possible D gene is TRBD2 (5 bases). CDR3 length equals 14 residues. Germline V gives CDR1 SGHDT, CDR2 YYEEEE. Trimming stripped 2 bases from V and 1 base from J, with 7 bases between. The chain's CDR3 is CASSFGVSYNEQFF. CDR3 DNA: TGTGCCAGCAGCTTCGGGGTATCCTACAATGAGCAGTTCTTC.

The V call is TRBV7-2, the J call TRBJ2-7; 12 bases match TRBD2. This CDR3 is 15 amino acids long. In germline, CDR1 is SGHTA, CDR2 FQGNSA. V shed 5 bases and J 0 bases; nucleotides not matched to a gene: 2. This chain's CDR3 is CASSVTSGGSYEQYF. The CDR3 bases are TGTGCCAGCAGCGTGACTAGCGGGGGCTCCTACGAGCAGTACTTC.

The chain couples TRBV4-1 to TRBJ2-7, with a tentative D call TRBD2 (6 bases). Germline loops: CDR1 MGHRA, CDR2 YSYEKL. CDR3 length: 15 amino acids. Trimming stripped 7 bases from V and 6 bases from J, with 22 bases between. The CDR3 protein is CASIENPGTSREQYF. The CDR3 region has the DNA TGCGCCAGCATCGAAAACCCCGGGACTTCCCGCGAGCAGTACTTC.

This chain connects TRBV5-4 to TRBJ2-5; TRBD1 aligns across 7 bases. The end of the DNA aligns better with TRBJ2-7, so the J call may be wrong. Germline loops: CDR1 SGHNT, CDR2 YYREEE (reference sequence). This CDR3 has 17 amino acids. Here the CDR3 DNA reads TGTGCCAGCAGCGGATACAGGGGTCAGGAAGTCGGCCGCGAGCAGTACTTC. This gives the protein CASSGYRGQEVGREQYF.

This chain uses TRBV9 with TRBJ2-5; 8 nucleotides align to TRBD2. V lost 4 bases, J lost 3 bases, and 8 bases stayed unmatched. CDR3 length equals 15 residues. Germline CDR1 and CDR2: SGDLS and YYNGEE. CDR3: CASSTKREIKETQYF. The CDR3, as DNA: TGTGCCAGCAGCACCAAGCGGGAGATTAAAGAGACCCAGTACTTC.

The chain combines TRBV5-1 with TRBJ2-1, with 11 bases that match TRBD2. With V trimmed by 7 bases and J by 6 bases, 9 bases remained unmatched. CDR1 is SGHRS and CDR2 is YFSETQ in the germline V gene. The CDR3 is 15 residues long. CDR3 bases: TGCGCCAGCTCCGGGGGACTAGCGGAATTCAATGAGCAGTTCTTC. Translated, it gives CASSGGLAEFNEQFF.

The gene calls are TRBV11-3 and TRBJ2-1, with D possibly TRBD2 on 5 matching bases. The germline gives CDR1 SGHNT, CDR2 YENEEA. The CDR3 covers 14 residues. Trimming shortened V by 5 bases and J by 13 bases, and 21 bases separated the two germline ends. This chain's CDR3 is CASSPRTGITRQFF. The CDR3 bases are TGTGCCAGCAGCCCACGGACTGGAATTACCCGTCAGTTCTTC.

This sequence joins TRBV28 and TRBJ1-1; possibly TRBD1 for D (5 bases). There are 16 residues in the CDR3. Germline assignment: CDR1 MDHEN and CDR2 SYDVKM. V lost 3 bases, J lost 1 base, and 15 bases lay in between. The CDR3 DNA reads TGTGCCAGCAGTTTGGGCGGGGGGTTGAGGAACACTGAAGCTTTCTTT. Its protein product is CASSLGGGLRNTEAFF.

CDR3 nucleotide sequence: TGTGCCAGCAGTGAAGAGGTGCCAATCTACAATGAGCAGTTCTTC. Amino acid sequence: CASSEEVPIYNEQFF. The gene calls are TRBV6-1 and TRBJ2-1; D unclear. Per the germline V gene, CDR1 is MNHNS and CDR2 is SASEGT. The CDR3 runs 15 residues. V was cut by 1 base and J by 3 bases, with 10 bases left in between.